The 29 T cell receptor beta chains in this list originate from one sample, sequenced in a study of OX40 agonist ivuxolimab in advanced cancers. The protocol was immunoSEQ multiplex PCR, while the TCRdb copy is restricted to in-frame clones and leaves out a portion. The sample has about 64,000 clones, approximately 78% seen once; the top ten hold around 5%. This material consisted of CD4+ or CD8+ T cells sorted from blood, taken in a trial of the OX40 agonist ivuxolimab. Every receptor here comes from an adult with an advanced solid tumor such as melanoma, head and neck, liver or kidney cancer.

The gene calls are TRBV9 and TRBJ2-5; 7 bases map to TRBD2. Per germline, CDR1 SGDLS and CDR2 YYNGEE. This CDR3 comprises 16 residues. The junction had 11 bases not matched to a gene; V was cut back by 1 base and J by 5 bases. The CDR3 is CASSVLLRGVLETQYF. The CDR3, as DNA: TGTGCCAGCAGCGTACTACTCCGGGGGGTGTTGGAGACCCAGTACTTC. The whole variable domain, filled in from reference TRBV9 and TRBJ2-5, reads DSGVTQTPKHLITATGQRVTLRCSPRSGDLSVYWYQQSLDQGLQFLIQYYNGEERAKGNILERFSAQQFPDLHSELNLSSLELGDSALYFCASSVLLRGVLETQYFGPGTRLLVL.

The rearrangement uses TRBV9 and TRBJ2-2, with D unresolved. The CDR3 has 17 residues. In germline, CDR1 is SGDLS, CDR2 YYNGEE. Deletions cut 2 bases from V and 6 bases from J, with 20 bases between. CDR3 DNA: TGTGCCAGCAGCGTTCGAACGGACCTAGGGCGCCCCGGGGAGCTGTTTTTT. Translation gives CASSVRTDLGRPGELFF.

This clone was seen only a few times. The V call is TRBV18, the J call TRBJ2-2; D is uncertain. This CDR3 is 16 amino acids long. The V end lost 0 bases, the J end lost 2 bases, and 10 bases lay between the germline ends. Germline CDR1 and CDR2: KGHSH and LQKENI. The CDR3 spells CASSPPRSVNTGELFF. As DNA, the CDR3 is TGTGCCAGCTCACCACCCAGGAGCGTTAACACCGGGGAGCTGTTTTTT. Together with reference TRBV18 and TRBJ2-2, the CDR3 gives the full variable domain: NAGVMQNPRHLVRRRGQEARLRCSPMKGHSHVYWYRQLPEEGLKFMVYLQKENIIDESGMPKERFSAEFPKEGPSILRIQQVVRGDSAAYFCASSPPRSVNTGELFFGEGSRLTVL.

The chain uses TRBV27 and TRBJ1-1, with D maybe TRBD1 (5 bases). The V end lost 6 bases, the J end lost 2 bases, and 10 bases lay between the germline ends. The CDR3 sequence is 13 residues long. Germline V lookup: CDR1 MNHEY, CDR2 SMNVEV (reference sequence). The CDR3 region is CASRYQGNTEAFF. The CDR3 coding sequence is TGTGCCAGCAGATACCAGGGTAACACTGAAGCTTTCTTT.

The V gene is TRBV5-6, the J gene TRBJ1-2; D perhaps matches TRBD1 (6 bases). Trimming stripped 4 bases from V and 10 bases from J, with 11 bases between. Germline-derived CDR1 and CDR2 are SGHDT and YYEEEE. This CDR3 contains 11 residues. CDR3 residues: CASSRTDDYTF. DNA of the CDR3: TGTGCCAGCAGCCGGACAGACGACTACACCTTC.

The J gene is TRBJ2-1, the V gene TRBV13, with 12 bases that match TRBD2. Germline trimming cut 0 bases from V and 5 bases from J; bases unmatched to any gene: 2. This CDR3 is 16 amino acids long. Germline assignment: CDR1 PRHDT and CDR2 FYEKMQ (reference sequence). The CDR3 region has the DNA TGTGCCAGCAGCTTAGGAACTAGCGGGAGGAACAATGAGCAGTTCTTC. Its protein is CASSLGTSGRNNEQFF.

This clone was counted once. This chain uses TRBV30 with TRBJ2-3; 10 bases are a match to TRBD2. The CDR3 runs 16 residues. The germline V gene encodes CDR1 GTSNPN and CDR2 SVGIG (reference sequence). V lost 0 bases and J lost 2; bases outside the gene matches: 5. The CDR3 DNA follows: TGTGCCTGGAGTGTAGGAGCGGGAGGGATCACAGATACGCAGTATTTT. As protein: CAWSVGAGGITDTQYF.

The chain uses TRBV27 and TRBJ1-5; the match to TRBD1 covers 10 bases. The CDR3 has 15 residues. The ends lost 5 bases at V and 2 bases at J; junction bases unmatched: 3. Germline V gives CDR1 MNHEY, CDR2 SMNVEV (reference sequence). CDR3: CASSDGTGGNQPQHF. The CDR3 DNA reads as TGTGCCAGCAGTGATGGGACAGGGGGCAATCAGCCCCAGCATTTT.

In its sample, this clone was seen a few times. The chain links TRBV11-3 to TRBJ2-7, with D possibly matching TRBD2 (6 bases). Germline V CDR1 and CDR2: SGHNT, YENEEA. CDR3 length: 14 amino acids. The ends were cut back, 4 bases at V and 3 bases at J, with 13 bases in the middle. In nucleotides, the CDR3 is TGTGCCAGCAGCTCGCGGGACGGCGACTACGAGCAGTACTTC. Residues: CASSSRDGDYEQYF.

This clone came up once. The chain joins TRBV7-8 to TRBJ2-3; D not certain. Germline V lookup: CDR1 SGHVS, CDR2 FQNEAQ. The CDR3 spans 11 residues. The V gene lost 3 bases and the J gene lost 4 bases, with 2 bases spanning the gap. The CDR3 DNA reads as TGTGCCAGCAGCTTCTCAGATACGCAGTATTTT. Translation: CASSFSDTQYF.

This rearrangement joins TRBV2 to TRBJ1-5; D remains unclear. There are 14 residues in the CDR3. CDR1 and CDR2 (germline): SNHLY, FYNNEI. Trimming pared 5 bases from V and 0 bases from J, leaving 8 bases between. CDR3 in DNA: TGTGCCAGCAGTACTGACACTAGCAATCAGCCCCAGCATTTT. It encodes CASSTDTSNQPQHF.

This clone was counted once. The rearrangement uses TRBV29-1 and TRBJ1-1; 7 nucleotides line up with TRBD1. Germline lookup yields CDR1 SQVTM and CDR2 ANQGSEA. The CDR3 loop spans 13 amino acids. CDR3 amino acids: CRANRGTDTEAFF. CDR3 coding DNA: TGCAGAGCCAACAGGGGAACGGACACTGAAGCTTTCTTT.

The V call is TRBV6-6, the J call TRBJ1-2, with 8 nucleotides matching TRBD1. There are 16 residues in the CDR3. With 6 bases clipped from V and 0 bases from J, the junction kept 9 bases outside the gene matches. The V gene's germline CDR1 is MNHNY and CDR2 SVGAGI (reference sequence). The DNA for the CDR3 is TGTGCCAGCAGCCAGGGGGCTCCCATAGCTAACTATGGCTACACCTTC. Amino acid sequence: CASSQGAPIANYGYTF.

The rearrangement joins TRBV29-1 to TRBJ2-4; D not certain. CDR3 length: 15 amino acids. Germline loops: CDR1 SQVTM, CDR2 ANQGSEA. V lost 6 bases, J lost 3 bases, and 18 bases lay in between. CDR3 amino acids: CSVTPLGSVKNIQYF. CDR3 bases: TGCAGCGTAACGCCTCTAGGAAGTGTCAAAAACATTCAGTACTTC.

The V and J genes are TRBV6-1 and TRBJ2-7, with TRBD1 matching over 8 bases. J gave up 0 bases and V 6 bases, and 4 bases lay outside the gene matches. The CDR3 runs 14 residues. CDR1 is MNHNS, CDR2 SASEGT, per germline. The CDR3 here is CASRRDRSSYEQYF. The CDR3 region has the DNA TGTGCCAGCAGGAGGGACAGGAGCTCCTACGAGCAGTACTTC.

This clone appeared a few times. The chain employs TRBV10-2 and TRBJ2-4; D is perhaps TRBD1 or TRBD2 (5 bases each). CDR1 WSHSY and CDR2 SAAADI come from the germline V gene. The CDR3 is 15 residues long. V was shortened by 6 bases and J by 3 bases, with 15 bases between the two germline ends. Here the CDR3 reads CASSGNGASKNIQYF. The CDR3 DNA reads TGCGCCAGCAGCGGGAACGGGGCTAGCAAAAACATTCAGTACTTC.

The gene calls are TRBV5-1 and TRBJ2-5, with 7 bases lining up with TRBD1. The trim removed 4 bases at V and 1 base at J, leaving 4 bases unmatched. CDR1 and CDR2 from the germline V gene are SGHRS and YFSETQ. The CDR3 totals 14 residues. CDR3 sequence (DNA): TGCGCCAGCAGCCGCCGGACAGGCCAAGAGACCCAGTACTTC. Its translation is CASSRRTGQETQYF. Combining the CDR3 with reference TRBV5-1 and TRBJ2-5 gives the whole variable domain KAGVTQTPRYLIKTRGQQVTLSCSPISGHRSVSWYQQTPGQGLQFLFEYFSETQRNKGNFPGRFSGRQFSNSRSEMNVSTLELGDSALYLCASSRRTGQETQYFGPGTRLLVL.

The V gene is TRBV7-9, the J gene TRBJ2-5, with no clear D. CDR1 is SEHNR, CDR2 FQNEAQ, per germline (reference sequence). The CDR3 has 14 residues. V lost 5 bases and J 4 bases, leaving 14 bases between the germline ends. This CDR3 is CASSPRLVSETQYF. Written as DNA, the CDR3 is TGTGCCAGCAGCCCCCGTTTAGTGTCAGAGACCCAGTACTTC. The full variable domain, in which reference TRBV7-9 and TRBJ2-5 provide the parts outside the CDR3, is DTGVSQNPRHKITKRGQNVTFRCDPISEHNRLYWYRQTLGQGPEFLTYFQNEAQLEKSRLLSDRFSAERPKGSFSTLEIQRTEQGDSAMYLCASSPRLVSETQYFGPGTRLLVL.

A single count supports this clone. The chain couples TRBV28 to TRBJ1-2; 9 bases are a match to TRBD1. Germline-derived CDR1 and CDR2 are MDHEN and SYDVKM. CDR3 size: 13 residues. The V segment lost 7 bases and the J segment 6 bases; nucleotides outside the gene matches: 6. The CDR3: CASNRQGGDGYTF. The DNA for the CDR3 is TGTGCCAGCAATAGACAGGGGGGGGATGGCTACACCTTC.

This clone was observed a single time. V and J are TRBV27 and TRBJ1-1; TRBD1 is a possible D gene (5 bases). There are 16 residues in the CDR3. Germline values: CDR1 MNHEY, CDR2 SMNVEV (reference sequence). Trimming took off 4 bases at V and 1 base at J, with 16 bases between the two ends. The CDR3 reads CASSSPVNTGNTEAFF. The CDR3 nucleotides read TGTGCCAGCAGTTCTCCCGTTAATACAGGGAACACTGAAGCTTTCTTT.

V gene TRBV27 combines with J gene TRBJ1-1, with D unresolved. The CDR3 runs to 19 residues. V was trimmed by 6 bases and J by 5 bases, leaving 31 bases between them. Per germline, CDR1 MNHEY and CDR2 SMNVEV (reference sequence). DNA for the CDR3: TGTGCCAGCAGCAACCCCCATTCTCGTAGGTTGATTTTATTGACTGAAGCTTTCTTT. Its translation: CASSNPHSRRLILLTEAFF.

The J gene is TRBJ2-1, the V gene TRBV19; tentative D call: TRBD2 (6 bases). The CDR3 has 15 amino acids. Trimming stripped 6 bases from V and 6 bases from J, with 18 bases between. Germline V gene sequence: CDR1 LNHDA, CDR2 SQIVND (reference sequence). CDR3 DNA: TGTGCCAGTAGCCCCCACCGGGAGAGGCTCAATGAGCAGTTCTTC. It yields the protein CASSPHRERLNEQFF.

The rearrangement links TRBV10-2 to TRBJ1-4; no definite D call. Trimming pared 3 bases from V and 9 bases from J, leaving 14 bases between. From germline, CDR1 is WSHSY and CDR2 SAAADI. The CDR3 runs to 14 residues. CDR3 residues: CASSDGRGFQKLFF. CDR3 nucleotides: TGCGCCAGCAGTGATGGACGGGGTTTTCAAAAACTGTTTTTT.

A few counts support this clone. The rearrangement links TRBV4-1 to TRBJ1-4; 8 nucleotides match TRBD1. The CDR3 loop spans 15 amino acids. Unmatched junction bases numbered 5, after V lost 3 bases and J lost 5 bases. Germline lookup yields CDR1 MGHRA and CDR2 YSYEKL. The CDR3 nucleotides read TGCGCCAGCAGCCACCGGGACAGGCAAAATGAAAAACTGTTTTTT. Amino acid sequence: CASSHRDRQNEKLFF.

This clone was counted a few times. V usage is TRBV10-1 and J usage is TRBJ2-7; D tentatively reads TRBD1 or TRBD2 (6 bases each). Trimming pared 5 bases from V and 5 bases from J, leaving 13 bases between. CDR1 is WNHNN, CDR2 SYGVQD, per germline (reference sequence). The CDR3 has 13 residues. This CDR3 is CASSRGEFNEQYF. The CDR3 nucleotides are TGCGCCAGCAGTAGGGGGGAATTCAACGAGCAGTACTTC.

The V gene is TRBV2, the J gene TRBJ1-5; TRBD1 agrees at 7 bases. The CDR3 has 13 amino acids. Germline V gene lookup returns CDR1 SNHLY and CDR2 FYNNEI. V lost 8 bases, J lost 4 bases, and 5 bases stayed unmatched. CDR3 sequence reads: CASGQALNQPQHF. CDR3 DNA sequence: TGTGCCAGCGGACAGGCCTTAAATCAGCCCCAGCATTTT. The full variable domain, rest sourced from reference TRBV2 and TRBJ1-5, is EPEVTQTPSHQVTQMGQEVILRCVPISNHLYFYWYRQILGQKVEFLVSFYNNEISEKSEIFDDQFSVERPDGSNFTLKIRSTKLEDSAMYFCASGQALNQPQHFGDGTRLSIL.

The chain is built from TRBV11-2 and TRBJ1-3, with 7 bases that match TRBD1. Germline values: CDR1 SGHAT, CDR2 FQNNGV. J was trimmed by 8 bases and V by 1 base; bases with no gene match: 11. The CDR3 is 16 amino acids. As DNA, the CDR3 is TGTGCCAGCAGCTTAGCATCGACAGGGACGGGGCACACCATATATTTT. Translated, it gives CASSLASTGTGHTIYF.

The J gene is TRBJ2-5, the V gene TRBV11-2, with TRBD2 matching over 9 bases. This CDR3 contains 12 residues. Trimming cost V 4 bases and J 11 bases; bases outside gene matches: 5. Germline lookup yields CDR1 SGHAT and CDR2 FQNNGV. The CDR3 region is CASSSRLAEQYF. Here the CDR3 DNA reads TGTGCCAGCAGCTCCCGACTAGCGGAGCAGTACTTC.

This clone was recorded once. CDR3 nucleotides: TGTGCCAGCAGCTTAGTATTTACCGGGAGTGGGGATGAGCAGTTCTTC. Encoded protein: CASSLVFTGSGDEQFF. The V gene is TRBV7-9, the J gene TRBJ2-1, with D tentatively TRBD2 (6 bases). CDR3 length: 16 amino acids. Germline CDR1 is SEHNR and CDR2 is FQNEAQ (reference sequence). Trimming left V 1 base short and J 8 bases short, with 18 bases between.